This TCR beta chain was sequenced in a study of spatial heterogeneity in lung cancer. Overall study: Detection consistently yielded more beta chains than alpha chains.

The study tagged each TCR cDNA molecule with a unique molecular identifier. TCRdb re-called the 5' RACE reads through MiXCR, storing one row per CDR3 protein. The sample has 800 to 950 distinct CDR3 sequences, 38% seen once. Documented time point: sample taken at primary tumor resection. There were 70 to 80 donors, all of them untreated patients with early-stage non-small cell lung cancer. Extraction of whole RNA from tumor, nontumor lung or frozen PBMC preceded unsorted sequencing. As regards this clonotype: Within a library made for alpha chains, this beta chain is off target, and its count is uninformative.

Sequencing used normal lung tissue next to the tumor, obtained at surgery. This receptor was taken from a male donor with early-stage non-small cell lung cancer.

The CDR3 reads CAWSQISTGSGYTF. CDR3 sequence (DNA): TGTGCCTGGAGTCAAATCTCGACAGGGTCTGGCTACACCTTC. The rearrangement links TRBV30 to TRBJ1-2; TRBD1 matches at 7 bases. This CDR3 has 14 residues. Losses at the gene ends were 2 bases for V and 7 bases for J; bases not matched to a gene: 10. CDR1 and CDR2 from the germline V gene are GTSNPN and SVGIG (reference sequence).